This TCR beta chain was profiled in a study of shared clonotypes between healthy human individuals. With 3 bases removed from V and 4 bases from J, the gap between germline ends came to 16 bases. Germline V CDR1 and CDR2: LNHNV, YYDKDF (reference sequence). The CDR3 is 16 residues long. Of note for this clone: Its cognate antigen is unknown.

Whole-study findings and limits: How much donors shared clonotypes was expected to be affected by sequencing depth. Despite large depth, rarefaction showed incomplete sorted-subset sequencing. Between several donors, naive CD4 clonotypes were shared at a level of around 5.2%.

The assay was immunoSEQ multiplex PCR, and TCRdb's table has in-frame clones only and misses some. Among around 2.5 million clones listed, 93% were seen once. Sequenced material: naive CD4+ T cells from PBMCs. Stated subset: CD45RA+ positively selected. The chain employs TRBV15 and TRBJ2-1; the D is unclear. This clonotype originated in a man aged 18 to 29 in good health. Some clones in this sample may be carry-over from other donors' samples. The CDR3 spells CATSSPKAENYNEQFF. DNA for the CDR3: TGTGCCACCAGCAGCCCAAAGGCCGAGAATTACAATGAGCAGTTCTTC.